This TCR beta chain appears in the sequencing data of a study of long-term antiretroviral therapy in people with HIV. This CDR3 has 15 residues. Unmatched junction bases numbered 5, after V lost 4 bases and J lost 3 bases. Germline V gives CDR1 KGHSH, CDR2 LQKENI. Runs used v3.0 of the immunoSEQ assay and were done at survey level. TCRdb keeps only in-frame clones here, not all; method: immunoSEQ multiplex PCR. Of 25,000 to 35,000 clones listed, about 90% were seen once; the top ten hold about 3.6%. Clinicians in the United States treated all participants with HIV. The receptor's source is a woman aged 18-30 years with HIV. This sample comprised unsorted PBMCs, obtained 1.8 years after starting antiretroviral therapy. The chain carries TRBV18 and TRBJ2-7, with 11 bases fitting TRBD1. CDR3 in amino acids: CASSQGQGGIYEQYF. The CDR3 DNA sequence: TGTGCCAGCTCACAGGGACAGGGGGGGATCTACGAGCAGTACTTC.